This entry lists 21 T cell receptor beta chains sequenced from one sample in a study of blood T cell repertoires in COVID-19 (dated by TCRdb to 2019 to 2021). The library was made by the immunoSEQ multiplex PCR assay. In TCRdb, the immuneACCESS table is reduced to in-frame sequences with V and J assigned. These tables do not hold every clone; where another copy was compared, an unresolved V gene accounts for under half, and the others remain unexplained. In this sample the table shows about 250,000 clones, roughly 89% of which occur a single time. The ten most abundant clones make up about 9.3% of the sample. What was sequenced was PBMCs or T cells enriched from blood (not recorded which). The source of these receptors is a man between 35 and 55 years old who had recovered from COVID-19.

The chain recombines TRBV18 with TRBJ2-1, with 9 nucleotides matching TRBD1. The germline V gene has CDR1 KGHSH and CDR2 LQKENI. This CDR3 contains 14 residues. The V segment lost 5 bases and the J segment 9 bases; nucleotides outside the gene matches: 8. This chain's CDR3 is CASSIRRDRVEQFF. In DNA form, the CDR3 reads TGTGCCAGCTCAATCCGGAGGGACAGGGTTGAGCAGTTCTTC.

The chain uses TRBV6-5 and TRBJ2-2, with D possibly matching TRBD1 (5 bases). V shed 5 bases and J shed 1 base, with 11 bases lying between them. This CDR3 contains 15 residues. Per germline, CDR1 MNHEY and CDR2 SVGAGI. In nucleotides, the CDR3 is TGTGCCAGCAGTCATGAAACAGGGAACACCGGGGAGCTGTTTTTT. This encodes CASSHETGNTGELFF.

This chain connects TRBV7-2 to TRBJ2-7; D possibly corresponds to TRBD1 (5 bases). The ends were cut back, 5 bases at V and 3 bases at J, with 14 bases in the middle. The CDR3 spans 14 residues. Germline lookup yields CDR1 SGHTA and CDR2 FQGNSA. CDR3 residues: CASSHGQTFYEQYF. Written as DNA, the CDR3 is TGTGCCAGCAGCCATGGACAAACCTTCTACGAGCAGTACTTC. Combining the CDR3 with reference TRBV7-2 and TRBJ2-7 gives the whole variable domain GAGVSQSPSNKVTEKGKDVELRCDPISGHTALYWYRQSLGQGLEFLIYFQGNSAPDKSGLPSDRFSAERTGGSVSTLTIQRTQQEDSAVYLCASSHGQTFYEQYFGPGTRLTVT.

The chain recombines TRBV30 with TRBJ2-2; TRBD1 matches 8 bases. Germline CDR1 and CDR2: GTSNPN and SVGIG (reference sequence). CDR3 length: 13 amino acids. Trimming at V came to 6 bases and at J to 4 bases, leaving 4 bases not matched to a gene. CDR3 residues: CACQGAPTGELFF. As DNA, the CDR3 is TGTGCCTGTCAGGGGGCGCCCACCGGGGAGCTGTTTTTT.

The chain links TRBV20-1 to TRBJ1-3; tentatively, D is TRBD1 (6 bases). The CDR3 loop spans 11 amino acids. Germline V lookup: CDR1 DFQATT, CDR2 SNEGSKA (reference sequence). The V and J ends lost 7 bases and 8 bases respectively, with 12 bases between them. CDR3 loop: CSVTQGHTIYF. CDR3 DNA sequence: TGCAGTGTCACACAGGGACACACCATATATTTT.

CDR3 sequence: CASSLGQGGKLFF. The CDR3 nucleotides read TGTGCCAGCAGCTTGGGGCAGGGGGGAAAACTGTTTTTT. The rearrangement uses TRBV5-6 and TRBJ1-4, with 7 bases fitting TRBD1. This CDR3 is 13 amino acids long. Looked up from germline, CDR1 is SGHDT and CDR2 is YYEEEE. V lost 0 bases, J lost 10 bases, and 3 bases stayed unmatched.

The chain combines TRBV11-3 with TRBJ2-5, with TRBD2 matching over 7 bases. The junction had 8 bases not matched to a gene; V was cut back by 0 bases and J by 1 base. The CDR3 is 17 amino acids. CDR1 and CDR2 (germline): SGHNT, YENEEA. The CDR3 sequence is CASSLEYGGSGQETQYF. The CDR3 DNA is TGTGCCAGCAGCTTAGAATACGGGGGGTCGGGCCAAGAGACCCAGTACTTC.

V and J are TRBV10-3 and TRBJ1-5; a possible D gene is TRBD1 (5 bases). This CDR3 comprises 16 residues. Between the trimmed V and J ends, which lost 0 bases and 0 bases, there was a span of 9 bases. Germline V gene lookup returns CDR1 ENHRY and CDR2 SYGVKD. In DNA, the CDR3 is TGTGCCATCAGTGAGTCGTGGGGGGATAGCAATCAGCCCCAGCATTTT. Translated: CAISESWGDSNQPQHF.

The V gene is TRBV5-5, the J gene TRBJ2-1; 10 nucleotides align to TRBD2. Germline V gives CDR1 SGHKS, CDR2 YYEKEE (reference sequence). The length of the CDR3 is 15 residues. After removal of 4 bases from V and 7 bases from J, the junction contained 8 bases not matched to a gene. This CDR3 is CASSASGGLSNEQFF. The CDR3 nucleotides are TGTGCCAGCAGCGCTAGCGGGGGCCTCTCTAATGAGCAGTTCTTC.

This chain connects TRBV18 to TRBJ2-5, with D perhaps matching TRBD2 (5 bases). This CDR3 is built from 14 residues. Between the trimmed V and J ends, which lost 1 base and 4 bases, there was a span of 10 bases. The germline gives CDR1 KGHSH, CDR2 LQKENI. CDR3 nucleotides: TGTGCCAGCTCACCACTTAACGAGGGAGAGACCCAGTACTTC. It yields the protein CASSPLNEGETQYF.

The CDR3 DNA sequence: TGTGCCAGCAGTTGGGAGGGACCCTCACCCCTCCACTTT. Translated, it gives CASSWEGPSPLHF. The J gene is TRBJ1-6, the V gene TRBV6-2 or TRBV6-3, with a possible D match to TRBD1 (5 bases). The V end was cut by 4 bases, the J end by 10 bases, with 11 bases between. Germline V gives CDR1 MNHEY, CDR2 SVGEGT. The length of the CDR3 is 13 residues.

The chain recombines TRBV28 with TRBJ2-7; 8 nucleotides align to TRBD2. V was pared by 7 bases and J by 2 bases, with 4 bases of the junction left unmatched. The CDR3 extends over 13 amino acids. Germline CDR1 and CDR2: MDHEN and SYDVKM. The DNA of the CDR3 is TGTGCCAGCAAGGCTAGCGGGCCCTACGAGCAGTACTTC. It is translated as CASKASGPYEQYF.

V and J are TRBV2 and TRBJ2-5, with TRBD1 matching over 7 bases. The CDR3 has 13 amino acids. After removal of 10 bases from V and 4 bases from J, the junction contained 9 bases not matched to a gene. In germline, CDR1 is SNHLY, CDR2 FYNNEI. CDR3 loop: CATNGNRGETQYF. CDR3 nucleotides: TGTGCCACTAACGGTAACAGGGGAGAGACCCAGTACTTC.

V is TRBV9 and J is TRBJ2-3; 15 positions match TRBD2. The CDR3 is 18 residues long. In germline, CDR1 is SGDLS, CDR2 YYNGEE. V dropped 2 bases and J dropped 1; count of bases not matched to a gene: 5. CDR3 nucleotide sequence: TGTGCCAGCAGCGTCGCGGGACTAGCGGGGGGCCGCACAGATACGCAGTATTTT. This sequence encodes CASSVAGLAGGRTDTQYF. The whole variable domain, filled in from reference TRBV9 and TRBJ2-3, reads DSGVTQTPKHLITATGQRVTLRCSPRSGDLSVYWYQQSLDQGLQFLIQYYNGEERAKGNILERFSAQQFPDLHSELNLSSLELGDSALYFCASSVAGLAGGRTDTQYFGPGTRLTVL.

The rearrangement joins TRBV19 to TRBJ1-1, with TRBD1 identical over 7 bases. This CDR3 comprises 13 residues. With 3 bases clipped from V and 4 bases from J, the junction kept 2 bases outside the gene matches. Germline CDR1 reads LNHDA; CDR2 reads SQIVND (reference sequence). CDR3 in DNA: TGTGCCAGTAGTATGACAGGGACCACTGAAGCTTTCTTT. This gives the protein CASSMTGTTEAFF.

The chain recombines TRBV11-1 with TRBJ2-7, with 10 bases identical to TRBD2. The CDR3 loop spans 14 amino acids. V was clipped by 5 bases and J by 4 bases; unmatched bases: 5. Germline lookup yields CDR1 SGHAT and CDR2 FQDESV (reference sequence). Written as DNA, the CDR3 is TGTGCCAGCAGCCCTCGGACTAGCGGTTACGAGCAGTACTTC. Translated: CASSPRTSGYEQYF. The full variable domain, rest sourced from reference TRBV11-1 and TRBJ2-7, is EAEVAQSPRYKITEKSQAVAFWCDPISGHATLYWYRQILGQGPELLVQFQDESVVDDSQLPKDRFSAERLKGVDSTLKIQPAELGDSAMYLCASSPRTSGYEQYFGPGTRLTVT.

The J gene is TRBJ1-5, the V gene TRBV15, with D uncertain. The germline gives CDR1 LNHNV, CDR2 YYDKDF (reference sequence). This CDR3 contains 15 residues. Trimming took off 0 bases at V and 2 bases at J, with 8 bases between the two ends. The CDR3 region is CATSRDLTGNQPQHF. The CDR3 bases are TGTGCCACCAGCAGAGATCTCACAGGCAATCAGCCCCAGCATTTT.

For the CDR3, the DNA is TGTGCCAGCAGCTTAACTAGCGGGAGGAAGGAGACCCAGTACTTC. This codes for CASSLTSGRKETQYF. The chain links TRBV7-3 to TRBJ2-5; 10 nucleotides match TRBD2. The germline V gene has CDR1 SGHTA and CDR2 FQGTGA. J gave up 5 bases and V 0 bases, and 3 bases lay outside the gene matches. This CDR3 has 15 amino acids. The whole variable domain, remainder taken from reference TRBV7-3 and TRBJ2-5, is GAGVSQTPSNKVTEKGKYVELRCDPISGHTALYWYRQSLGQGPEFLIYFQGTGAADDSGLPNDRFFAVRPEGSVSTLKIQRTERGDSAVYLCASSLTSGRKETQYFGPGTRLLVL.

This clone was seen only a few times. The V and J genes are TRBV5-4 and TRBJ2-5; 10 bases line up with TRBD2. The junction had 9 bases not matched to a gene; V was cut back by 0 bases and J by 4 bases. From germline, CDR1 is SGHNT and CDR2 YYREEE (reference sequence). This CDR3 spans 17 amino acids. CDR3 in amino acids: CASSLVGASGSGETQYF. The CDR3 nucleotides read TGTGCCAGCAGCTTGGTGGGGGCTAGCGGGAGTGGAGAGACCCAGTACTTC.

The rearrangement joins TRBV11-3 to TRBJ2-2, with 8 bases matching TRBD1. J lost 7 bases, V lost 3 bases, and 22 bases had no gene match. Germline V gene data show CDR1 as SGHNT and CDR2 as YENEEA. The CDR3 has 20 amino acids. The CDR3: CASSFSPFLTGGFSGGELFF. As DNA, the CDR3 is TGTGCCAGCAGCTTTTCCCCCTTTCTAACAGGGGGTTTTTCAGGCGGGGAGCTGTTTTTT.

The chain is built from TRBV12-3 or TRBV12-4 and TRBJ2-1; D gene ambiguous. The CDR3 totals 13 residues. The V end lost 3 bases, the J end lost 7 bases, and 10 bases lay between the germline ends. The DNA for the CDR3 is TGTGCCAGCAGTTTCAAACAGAATAATGAGCAGTTCTTC. Translated: CASSFKQNNEQFF.